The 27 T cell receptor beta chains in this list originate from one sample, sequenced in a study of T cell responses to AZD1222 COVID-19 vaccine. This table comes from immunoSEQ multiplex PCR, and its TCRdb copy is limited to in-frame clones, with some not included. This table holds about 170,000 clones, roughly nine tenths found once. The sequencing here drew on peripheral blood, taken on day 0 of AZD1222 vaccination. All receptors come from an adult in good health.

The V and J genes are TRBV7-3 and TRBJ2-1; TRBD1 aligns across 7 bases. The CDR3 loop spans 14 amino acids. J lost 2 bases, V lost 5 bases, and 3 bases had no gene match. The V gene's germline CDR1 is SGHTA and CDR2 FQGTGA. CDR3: CASSRQGAYNEQFF. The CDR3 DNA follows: TGTGCCAGCAGCCGGCAGGGGGCCTACAATGAGCAGTTCTTC. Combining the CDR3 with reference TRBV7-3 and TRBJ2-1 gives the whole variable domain GAGVSQTPSNKVTEKGKYVELRCDPISGHTALYWYRQSLGQGPEFLIYFQGTGAADDSGLPNDRFFAVRPEGSVSTLKIQRTERGDSAVYLCASSRQGAYNEQFFGPGTRLTVL.

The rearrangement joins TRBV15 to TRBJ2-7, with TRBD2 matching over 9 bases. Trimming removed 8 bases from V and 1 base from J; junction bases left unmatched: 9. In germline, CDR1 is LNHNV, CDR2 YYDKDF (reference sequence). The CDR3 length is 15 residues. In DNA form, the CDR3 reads TGTGCCACCTCCGGGGGTAGCGGGAGTTCCTACGAGCAGTACTTC. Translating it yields CATSGGSGSSYEQYF.

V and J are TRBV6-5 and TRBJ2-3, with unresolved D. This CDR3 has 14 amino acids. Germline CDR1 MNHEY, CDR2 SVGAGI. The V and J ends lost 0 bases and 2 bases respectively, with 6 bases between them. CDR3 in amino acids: CASSYSIFTDTQYF. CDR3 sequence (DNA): TGTGCCAGCAGTTACTCGATCTTCACAGATACGCAGTATTTT.

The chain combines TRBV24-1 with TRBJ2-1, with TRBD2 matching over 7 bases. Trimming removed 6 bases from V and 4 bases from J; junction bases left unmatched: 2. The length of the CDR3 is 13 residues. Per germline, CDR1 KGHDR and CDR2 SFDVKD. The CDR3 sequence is CATSTSVYNEQFF. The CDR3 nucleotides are TGTGCCACCAGTACTAGCGTTTACAATGAGCAGTTCTTC.

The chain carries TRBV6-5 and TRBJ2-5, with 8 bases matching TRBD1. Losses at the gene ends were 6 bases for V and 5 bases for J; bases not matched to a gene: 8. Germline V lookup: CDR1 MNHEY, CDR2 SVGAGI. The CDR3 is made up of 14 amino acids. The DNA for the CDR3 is TGTGCCAGCAGCACCAGGGGGCGCCCGGAGACCCAGTACTTC. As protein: CASSTRGRPETQYF.

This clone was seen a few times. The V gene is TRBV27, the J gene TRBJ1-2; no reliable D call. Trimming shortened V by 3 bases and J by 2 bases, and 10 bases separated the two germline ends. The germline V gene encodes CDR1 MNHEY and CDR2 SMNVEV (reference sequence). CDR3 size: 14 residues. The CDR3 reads CASSLHSGNYGYTF. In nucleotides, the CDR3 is TGTGCCAGCAGTTTGCACTCGGGGAACTATGGCTACACCTTC.

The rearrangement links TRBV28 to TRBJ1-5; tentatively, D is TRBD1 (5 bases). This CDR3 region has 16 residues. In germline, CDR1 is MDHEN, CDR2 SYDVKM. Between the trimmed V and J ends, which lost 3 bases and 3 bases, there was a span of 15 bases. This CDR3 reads CASSLRGNPLNQPQHF. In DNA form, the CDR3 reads TGTGCCAGCAGTTTGAGGGGCAATCCACTCAATCAGCCCCAGCATTTT.

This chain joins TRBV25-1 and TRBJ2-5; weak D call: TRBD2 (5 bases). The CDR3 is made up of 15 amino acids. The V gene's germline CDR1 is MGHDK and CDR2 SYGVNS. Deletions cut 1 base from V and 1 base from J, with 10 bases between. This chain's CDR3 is CASSESRGIQETQYF. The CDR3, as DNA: TGTGCCAGCAGTGAATCCCGGGGAATCCAAGAGACCCAGTACTTC.

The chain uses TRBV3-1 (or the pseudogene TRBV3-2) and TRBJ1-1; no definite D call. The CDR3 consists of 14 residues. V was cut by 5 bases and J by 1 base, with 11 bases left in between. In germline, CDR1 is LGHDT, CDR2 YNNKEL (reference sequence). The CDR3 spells CASSYIGPNTEAFF. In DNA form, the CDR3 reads TGTGCCAGCAGCTATATCGGGCCGAACACTGAAGCTTTCTTT.

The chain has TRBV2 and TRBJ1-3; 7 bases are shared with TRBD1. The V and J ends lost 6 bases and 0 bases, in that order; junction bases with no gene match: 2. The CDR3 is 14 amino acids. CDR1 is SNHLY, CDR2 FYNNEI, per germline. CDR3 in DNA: TGTGCCAGCAGGGGACAGACCTCTGGAAACACCATATATTTT. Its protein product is CASRGQTSGNTIYF.

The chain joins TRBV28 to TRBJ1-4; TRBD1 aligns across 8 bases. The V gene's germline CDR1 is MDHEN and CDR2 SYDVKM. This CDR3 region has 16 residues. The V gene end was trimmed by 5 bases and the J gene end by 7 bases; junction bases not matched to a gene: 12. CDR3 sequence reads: CASSQERTGKSEKLFF. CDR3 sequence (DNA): TGTGCCAGCAGTCAGGAAAGGACAGGGAAGAGTGAAAAACTGTTTTTT.

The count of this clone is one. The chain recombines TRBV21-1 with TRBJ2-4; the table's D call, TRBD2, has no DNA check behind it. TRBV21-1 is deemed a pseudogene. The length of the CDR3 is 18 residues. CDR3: CASSKIGGGPLAKNIQYF. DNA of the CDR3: TGTGCCAGCAGCAAAATCGGCGGTGGTCCTCTAGCCAAAAACATTCAGTACTTC.

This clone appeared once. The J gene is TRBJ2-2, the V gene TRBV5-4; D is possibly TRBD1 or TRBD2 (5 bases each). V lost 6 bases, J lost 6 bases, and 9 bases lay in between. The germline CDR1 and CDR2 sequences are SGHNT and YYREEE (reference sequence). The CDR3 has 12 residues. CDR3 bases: TGTGCCAGCATCGGGGCCGCCGGGGAGCTGTTTTTT. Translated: CASIGAAGELFF.

As DNA, the CDR3 is TGTGCCAGCACCCGCACCGGGACATATAACACCGGGGAGCTGTTTTTT. This codes for CASTRTGTYNTGELFF. The chain is built from TRBV11-3 and TRBJ2-2, with D possibly TRBD1 on 6 matching bases. Germline V gene lookup returns CDR1 SGHNT and CDR2 YENEEA. V lost 7 bases and J 2 bases, leaving 17 bases between the germline ends. The CDR3 is 16 residues long.

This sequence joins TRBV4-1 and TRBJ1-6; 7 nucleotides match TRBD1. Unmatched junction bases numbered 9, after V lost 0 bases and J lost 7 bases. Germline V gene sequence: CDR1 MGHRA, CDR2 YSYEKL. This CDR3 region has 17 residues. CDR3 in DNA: TGCGCCAGCAGCCAAGATCCCGCCGGGACAGACAATTCACCCCTCCACTTT. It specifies CASSQDPAGTDNSPLHF.

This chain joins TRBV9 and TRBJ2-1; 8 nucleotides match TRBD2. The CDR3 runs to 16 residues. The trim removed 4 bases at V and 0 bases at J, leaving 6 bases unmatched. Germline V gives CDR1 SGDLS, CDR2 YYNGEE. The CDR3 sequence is CASSLGGTSSYNEQFF. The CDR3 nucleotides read TGTGCCAGCAGCTTAGGGGGGACTAGCTCCTACAATGAGCAGTTCTTC. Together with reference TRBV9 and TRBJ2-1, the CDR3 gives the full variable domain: DSGVTQTPKHLITATGQRVTLRCSPRSGDLSVYWYQQSLDQGLQFLIQYYNGEERAKGNILERFSAQQFPDLHSELNLSSLELGDSALYFCASSLGGTSSYNEQFFGPGTRLTVL.

DNA for the CDR3: TGTGCCAGCAGCTTTTACAGCGGGGGGAACACCGGGGAGCTGTTTTTT. Amino acid sequence: CASSFYSGGNTGELFF. The V gene is TRBV5-5, the J gene TRBJ2-2, with 8 positions matching TRBD2. Looked up from germline, CDR1 is SGHKS and CDR2 is YYEKEE (reference sequence). CDR3 length: 16 residues. J was trimmed by 1 base and V by 2 bases; bases with no gene match: 4.

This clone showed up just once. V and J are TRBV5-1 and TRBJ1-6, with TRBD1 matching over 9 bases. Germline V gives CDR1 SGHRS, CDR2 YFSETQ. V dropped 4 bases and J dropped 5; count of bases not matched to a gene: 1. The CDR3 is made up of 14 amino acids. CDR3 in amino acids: CASSRQGDNSPLHF. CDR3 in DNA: TGCGCCAGCAGCCGACAGGGGGATAATTCACCCCTCCACTTT.

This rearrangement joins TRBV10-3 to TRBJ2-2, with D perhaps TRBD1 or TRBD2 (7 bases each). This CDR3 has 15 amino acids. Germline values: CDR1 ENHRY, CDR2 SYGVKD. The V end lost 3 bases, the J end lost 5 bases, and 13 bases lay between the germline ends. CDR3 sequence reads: CAISDRQGGTGELFF. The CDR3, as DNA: TGTGCCATCAGTGACCGGCAGGGGGGGACCGGGGAGCTGTTTTTT.

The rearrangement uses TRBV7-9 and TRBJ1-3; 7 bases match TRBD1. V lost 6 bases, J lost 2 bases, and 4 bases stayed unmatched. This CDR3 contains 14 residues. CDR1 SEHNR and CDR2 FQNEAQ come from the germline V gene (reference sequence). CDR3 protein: CASRTTGAGNTIYF. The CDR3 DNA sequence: TGTGCCAGCAGAACTACAGGGGCTGGAAACACCATATATTTT.

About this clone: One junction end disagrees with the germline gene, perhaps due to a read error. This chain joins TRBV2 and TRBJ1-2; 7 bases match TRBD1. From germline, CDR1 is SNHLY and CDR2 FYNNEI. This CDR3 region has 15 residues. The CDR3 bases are TGTGCCAGCAGGGAAGACAGGGCTTACAACTATGGCTACACCTTC. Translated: CASREDRAYNYGYTF. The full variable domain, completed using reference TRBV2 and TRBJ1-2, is EPEVTQTPSHQVTQMGQEVILRCVPISNHLYFYWYRQILGQKVEFLVSFYNNEISEKSEIFDDQFSVERPDGSNFTLKIRSTKLEDSAMYFCASREDRAYNYGYTFGSGTRLTVV.

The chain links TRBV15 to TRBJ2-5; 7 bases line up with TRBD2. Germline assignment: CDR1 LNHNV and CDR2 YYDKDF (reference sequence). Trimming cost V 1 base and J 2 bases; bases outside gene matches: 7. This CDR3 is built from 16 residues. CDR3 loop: CATSRGNGRNQETQYF. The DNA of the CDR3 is TGTGCCACCAGCAGAGGTAACGGGAGGAATCAAGAGACCCAGTACTTC.

The CDR3, as DNA: TGTACATCAGCGGACGCGAATGAAAAACTGTTTTTT. Its protein product is CTSADANEKLFF. This rearrangement joins TRBV28 to TRBJ1-4; D is ambiguous. Germline V lookup: CDR1 MDHEN, CDR2 SYDVKM. CDR3 length: 12 residues.

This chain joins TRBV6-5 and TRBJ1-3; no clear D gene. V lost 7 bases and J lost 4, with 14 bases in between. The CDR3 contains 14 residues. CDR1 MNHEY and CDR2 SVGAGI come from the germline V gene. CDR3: CASIRGRGGNTIYF. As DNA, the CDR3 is TGTGCCAGCATAAGAGGGCGGGGAGGAAACACCATATATTTT.

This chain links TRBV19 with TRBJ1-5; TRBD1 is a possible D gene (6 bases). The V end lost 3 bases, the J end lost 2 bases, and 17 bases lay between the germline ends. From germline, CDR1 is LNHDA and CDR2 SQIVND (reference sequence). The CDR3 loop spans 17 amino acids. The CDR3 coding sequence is TGTGCCAGTAGTATTTTAGGGCAGGGGATCGGCAATCAGCCCCAGCATTTT. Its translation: CASSILGQGIGNQPQHF.

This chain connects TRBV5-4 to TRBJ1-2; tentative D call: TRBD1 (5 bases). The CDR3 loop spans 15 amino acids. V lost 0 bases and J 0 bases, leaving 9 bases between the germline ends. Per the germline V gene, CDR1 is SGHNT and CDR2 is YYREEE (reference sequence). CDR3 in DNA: TGTGCCAGCAGCTTGGAGTCAGGGCCTAACTATGGCTACACCTTC. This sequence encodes CASSLESGPNYGYTF.

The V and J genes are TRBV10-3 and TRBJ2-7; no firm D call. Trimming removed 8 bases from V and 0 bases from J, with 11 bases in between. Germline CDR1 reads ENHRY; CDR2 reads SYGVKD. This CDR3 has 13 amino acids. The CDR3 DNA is TGTGCCATCGGATCTGCGAGCTCCTACGAGCAGTACGTC. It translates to CAIGSASSYEQYV.